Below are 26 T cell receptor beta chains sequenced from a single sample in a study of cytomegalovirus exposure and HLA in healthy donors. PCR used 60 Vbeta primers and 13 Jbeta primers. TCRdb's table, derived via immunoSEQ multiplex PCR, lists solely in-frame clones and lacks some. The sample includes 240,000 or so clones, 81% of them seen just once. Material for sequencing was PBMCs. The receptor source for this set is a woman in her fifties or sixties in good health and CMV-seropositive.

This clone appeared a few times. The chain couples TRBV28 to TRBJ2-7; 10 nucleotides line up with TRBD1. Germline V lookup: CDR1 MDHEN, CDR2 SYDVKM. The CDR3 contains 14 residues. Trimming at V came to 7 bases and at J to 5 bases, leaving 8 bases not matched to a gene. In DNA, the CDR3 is TGTGCCAGCAACTCCGGGACAGGGGCCAACGAGCAGTACTTC. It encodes CASNSGTGANEQYF.

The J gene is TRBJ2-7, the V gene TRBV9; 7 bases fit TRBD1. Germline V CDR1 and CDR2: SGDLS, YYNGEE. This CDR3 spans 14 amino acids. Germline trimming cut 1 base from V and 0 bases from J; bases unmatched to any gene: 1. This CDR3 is CASSVRDSSYEQYF. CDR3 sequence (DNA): TGTGCCAGCAGCGTACGGGACAGCTCCTACGAGCAGTACTTC.

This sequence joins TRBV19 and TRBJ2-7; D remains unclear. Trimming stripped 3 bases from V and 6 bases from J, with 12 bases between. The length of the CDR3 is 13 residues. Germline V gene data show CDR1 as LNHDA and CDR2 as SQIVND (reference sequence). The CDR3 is CASSISFSSEQYF. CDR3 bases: TGTGCCAGTAGTATTAGTTTTTCTTCCGAGCAGTACTTC.

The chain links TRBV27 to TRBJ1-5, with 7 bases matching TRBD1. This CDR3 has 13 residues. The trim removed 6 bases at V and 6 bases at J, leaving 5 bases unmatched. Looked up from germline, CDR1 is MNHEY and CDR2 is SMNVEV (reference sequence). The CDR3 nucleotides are TGTGCCAGCAGCTACAGGGGTTTTCAGCCCCAGCATTTT. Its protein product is CASSYRGFQPQHF.

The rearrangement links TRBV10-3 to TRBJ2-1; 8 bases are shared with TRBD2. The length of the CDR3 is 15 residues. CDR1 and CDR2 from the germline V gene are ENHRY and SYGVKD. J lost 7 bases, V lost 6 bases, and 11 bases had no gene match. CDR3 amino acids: CAIRSRSGGENEQFF. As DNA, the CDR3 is TGTGCCATCAGAAGCCGGTCGGGGGGGGAAAATGAGCAGTTCTTC.

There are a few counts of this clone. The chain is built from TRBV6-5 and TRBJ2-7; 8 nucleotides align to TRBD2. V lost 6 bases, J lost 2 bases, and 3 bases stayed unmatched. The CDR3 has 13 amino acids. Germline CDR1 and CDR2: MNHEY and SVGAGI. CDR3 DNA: TGTGCCAGCAGCCGTAGCGGGGCCTACGAGCAGTACTTC. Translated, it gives CASSRSGAYEQYF.

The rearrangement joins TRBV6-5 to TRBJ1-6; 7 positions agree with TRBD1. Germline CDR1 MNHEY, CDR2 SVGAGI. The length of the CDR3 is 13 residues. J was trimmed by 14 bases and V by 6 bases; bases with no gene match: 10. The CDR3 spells CASSLPGGKALHF. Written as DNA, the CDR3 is TGTGCCAGCAGCCTCCCAGGGGGTAAGGCCCTCCACTTT.

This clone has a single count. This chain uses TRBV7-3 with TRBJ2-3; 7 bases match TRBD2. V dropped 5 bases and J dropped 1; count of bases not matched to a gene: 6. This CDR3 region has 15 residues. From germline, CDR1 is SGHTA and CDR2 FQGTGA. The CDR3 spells CASSPRTSGTDTQYF. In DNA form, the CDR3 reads TGTGCCAGCAGCCCGCGGACTAGTGGCACAGATACGCAGTATTTT.

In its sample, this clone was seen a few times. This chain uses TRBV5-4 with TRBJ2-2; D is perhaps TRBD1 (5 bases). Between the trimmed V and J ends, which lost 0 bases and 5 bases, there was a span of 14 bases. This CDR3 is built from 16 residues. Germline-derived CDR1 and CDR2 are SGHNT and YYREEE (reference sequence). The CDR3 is CASSLDLGHTTGELFF. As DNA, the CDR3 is TGTGCCAGCAGCTTGGATCTCGGACACACAACCGGGGAGCTGTTTTTT. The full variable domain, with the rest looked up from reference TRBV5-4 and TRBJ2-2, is ETGVTQSPTHLIKTRGQQVTLRCSSQSGHNTVSWYQQALGQGPQFIFQYYREEENGRGNFPPRFSGLQFPNYSSELNVNALELDDSALYLCASSLDLGHTTGELFFGEGSRLTVL.

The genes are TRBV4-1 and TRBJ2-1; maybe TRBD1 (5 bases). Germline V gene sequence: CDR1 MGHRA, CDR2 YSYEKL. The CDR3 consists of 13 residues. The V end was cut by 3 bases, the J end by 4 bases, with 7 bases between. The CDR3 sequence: CASSHGQYNEQFF. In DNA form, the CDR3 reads TGCGCCAGCAGCCATGGACAATACAATGAGCAGTTCTTC.

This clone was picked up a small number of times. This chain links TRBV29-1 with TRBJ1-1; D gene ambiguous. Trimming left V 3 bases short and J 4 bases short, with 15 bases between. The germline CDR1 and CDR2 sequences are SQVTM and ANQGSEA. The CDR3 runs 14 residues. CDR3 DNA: TGCAGCGTTGACTCCCTGGTTAGTATCACTGAAGCTTTCTTT. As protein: CSVDSLVSITEAFF.

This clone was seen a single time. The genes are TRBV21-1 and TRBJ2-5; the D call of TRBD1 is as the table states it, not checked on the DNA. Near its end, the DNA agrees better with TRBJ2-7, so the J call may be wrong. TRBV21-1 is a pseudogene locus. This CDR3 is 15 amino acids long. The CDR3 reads CASSKPTGSSYEQYF. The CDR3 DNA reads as TGTGCCAGCAGCAAACCAACAGGAAGCTCCTACGAGCAGTACTTC.

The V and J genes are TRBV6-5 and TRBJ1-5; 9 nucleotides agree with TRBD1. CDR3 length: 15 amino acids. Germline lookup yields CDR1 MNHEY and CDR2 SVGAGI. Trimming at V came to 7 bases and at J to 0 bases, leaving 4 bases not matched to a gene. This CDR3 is CASKRDRVSNQPQHF. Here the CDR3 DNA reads TGTGCCAGCAAAAGGGACAGGGTTAGCAATCAGCCCCAGCATTTT.

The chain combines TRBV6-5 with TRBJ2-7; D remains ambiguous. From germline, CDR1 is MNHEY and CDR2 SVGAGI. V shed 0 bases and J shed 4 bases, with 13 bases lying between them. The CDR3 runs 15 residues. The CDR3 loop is CASSYSPHGRYEQYF. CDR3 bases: TGTGCCAGCAGTTACTCCCCCCATGGCAGATACGAGCAGTACTTC.

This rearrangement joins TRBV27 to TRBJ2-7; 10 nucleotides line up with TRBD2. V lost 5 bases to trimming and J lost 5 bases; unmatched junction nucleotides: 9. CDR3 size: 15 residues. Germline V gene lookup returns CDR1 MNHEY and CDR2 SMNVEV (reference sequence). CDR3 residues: CASSRFTSGMDEQYF. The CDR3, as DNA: TGTGCCAGCAGTCGCTTTACTAGCGGGATGGACGAGCAGTACTTC.

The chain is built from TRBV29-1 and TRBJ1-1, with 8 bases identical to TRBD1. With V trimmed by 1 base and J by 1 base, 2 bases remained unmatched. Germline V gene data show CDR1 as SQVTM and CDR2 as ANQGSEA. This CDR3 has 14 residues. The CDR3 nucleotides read TGCAGCGTTGAAGGGACAGGGAAGAACACTGAAGCTTTCTTT. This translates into CSVEGTGKNTEAFF.

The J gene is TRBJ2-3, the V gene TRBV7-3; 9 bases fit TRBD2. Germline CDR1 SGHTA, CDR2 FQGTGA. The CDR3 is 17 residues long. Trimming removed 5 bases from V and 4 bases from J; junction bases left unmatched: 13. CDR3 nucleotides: TGTGCCAGCAGCCGGAAGGGTAGCGGGAGTATCGCAGATACGCAGTATTTT. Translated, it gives CASSRKGSGSIADTQYF.

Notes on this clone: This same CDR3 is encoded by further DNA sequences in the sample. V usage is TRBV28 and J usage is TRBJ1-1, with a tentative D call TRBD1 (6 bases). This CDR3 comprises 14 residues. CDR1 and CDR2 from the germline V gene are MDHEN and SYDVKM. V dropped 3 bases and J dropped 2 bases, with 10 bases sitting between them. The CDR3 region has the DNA TGTGCCAGCAGTTTGGGGACACTCAACACTGAAGCTTTCTTT. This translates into CASSLGTLNTEAFF.

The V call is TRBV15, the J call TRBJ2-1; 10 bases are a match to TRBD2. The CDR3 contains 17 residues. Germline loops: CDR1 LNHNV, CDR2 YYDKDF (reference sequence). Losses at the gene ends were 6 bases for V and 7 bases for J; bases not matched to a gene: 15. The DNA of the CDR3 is TGTGCCACCAGACTTACAATCCTAGCGGGAGAATCAAATGAGCAGTTCTTC. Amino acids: CATRLTILAGESNEQFF. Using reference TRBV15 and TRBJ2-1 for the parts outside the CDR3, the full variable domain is DAMVIQNPRYQVTQFGKPVTLSCSQTLNHNVMYWYQQKSSQAPKLLFHYYDKDFNNEADTPDNFQSRRPNTSFCFLDIRSPGLGDTAMYLCATRLTILAGESNEQFFGPGTRLTVL.

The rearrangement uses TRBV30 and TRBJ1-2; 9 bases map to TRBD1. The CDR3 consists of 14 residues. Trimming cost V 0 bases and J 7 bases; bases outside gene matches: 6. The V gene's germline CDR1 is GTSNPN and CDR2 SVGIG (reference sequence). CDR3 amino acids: CAWSVNRGHAGYTF. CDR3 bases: TGTGCCTGGAGTGTAAACAGGGGGCACGCTGGCTACACCTTC.

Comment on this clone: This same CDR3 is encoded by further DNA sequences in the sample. Here the CDR3 DNA reads TGTGCCAGCAGCTCGGGGGGTCAGCCCCAGCATTTT. Translating gives CASSSGGQPQHF. J is TRBJ1-5 and V is TRBV28; maybe TRBD1 (5 bases). The germline V and J ends were trimmed by 6 bases and 6 bases, with 9 bases remaining between them. Germline V CDR1 and CDR2: MDHEN, SYDVKM. The CDR3 has 12 amino acids. Looking up the rest from reference TRBV28 and TRBJ1-5 gives the full variable domain: DVKVTQSSRYLVKRTGEKVFLECVQDMDHENMFWYRQDPGLGLRLIYFSYDVKMKEKGDIPEGYSVSREKKERFSLILESASTNQTSMYLCASSSGGQPQHFGDGTRLSIL.

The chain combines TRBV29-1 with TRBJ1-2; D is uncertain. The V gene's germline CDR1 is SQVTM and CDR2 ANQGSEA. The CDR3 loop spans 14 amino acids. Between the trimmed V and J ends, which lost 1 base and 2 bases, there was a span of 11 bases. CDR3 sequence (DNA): TGCAGCGTTGAAGCTAGAGGGCTCAACTATGGCTACACCTTC. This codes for CSVEARGLNYGYTF. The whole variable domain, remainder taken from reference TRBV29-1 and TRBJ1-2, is SAVISQKPSRDICQRGTSLTIQCQVDSQVTMMFWYRQQPGQSLTLIATANQGSEATYESGFVIDKFPISRPNLTFSTLTVSNMSPEDSSIYLCSVEARGLNYGYTFGSGTRLTVV.

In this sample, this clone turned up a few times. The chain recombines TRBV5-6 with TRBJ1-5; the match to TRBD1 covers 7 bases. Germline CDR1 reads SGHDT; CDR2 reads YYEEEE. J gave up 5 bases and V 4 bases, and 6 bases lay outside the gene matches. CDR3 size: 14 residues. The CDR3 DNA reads TGTGCCAGCAGCAAGACAGGGACATATCAGCCCCAGCATTTT. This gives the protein CASSKTGTYQPQHF.

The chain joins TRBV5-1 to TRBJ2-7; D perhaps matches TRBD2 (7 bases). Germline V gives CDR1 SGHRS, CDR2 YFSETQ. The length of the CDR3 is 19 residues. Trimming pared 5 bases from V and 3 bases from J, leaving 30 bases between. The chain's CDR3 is CASSLPLAGGLAERYEQYF. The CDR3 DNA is TGCGCCAGCAGTCTCCCGTTAGCCGGGGGGCTAGCGGAACGCTACGAGCAGTACTTC.

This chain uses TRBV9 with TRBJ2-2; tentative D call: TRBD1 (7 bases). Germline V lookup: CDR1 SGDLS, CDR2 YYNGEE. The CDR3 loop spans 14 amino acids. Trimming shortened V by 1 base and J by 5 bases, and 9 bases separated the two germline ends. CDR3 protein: CASSVSGGTGELFF. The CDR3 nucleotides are TGTGCCAGCAGCGTATCAGGGGGGACCGGGGAGCTGTTTTTT.

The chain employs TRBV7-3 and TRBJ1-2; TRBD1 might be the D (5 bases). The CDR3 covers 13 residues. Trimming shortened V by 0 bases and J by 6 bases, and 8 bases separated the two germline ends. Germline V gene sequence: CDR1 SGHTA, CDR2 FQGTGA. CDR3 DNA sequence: TGTGCCAGCAGCTTAACACGGGGGAATGGCTACACCTTC. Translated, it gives CASSLTRGNGYTF.